These T cell receptor beta chains were read from a single sample in a study of OX40 agonist ivuxolimab in advanced cancers. TCRdb keeps only in-frame clones here, not all; method: immunoSEQ multiplex PCR. Of about 86,000 clones in the sample, 75% to 95% are singletons; the top ten hold approximately 9.3%. The sequenced sample was CD4+ or CD8+ T cells sorted from blood, obtained in a trial of the OX40 agonist ivuxolimab. Source of these receptors: an adult with an advanced solid tumor such as melanoma, head and neck, liver or kidney cancer. Each CDR3 is given without its conserved first and last residue. The order of the fields is CDR3 protein, V gene.

CDR3aa: ASSYWSGTEAF; v_gene: TRBV27
CDR3aa: ASSRTDNYGYT; v_gene: TRBV27
CDR3aa: ASSFLGQGAYEQY; v_gene: TRBV27
CDR3aa: ASSQGASYYEQY; v_gene: TRBV7-2
CDR3aa: ASSSPGLAGGEQF; v_gene: TRBV7-9
CDR3aa: ASSLGHPSTEAF; v_gene: TRBV7-8
CDR3aa: ASSHQPGLAGGPVTDTQY; v_gene: TRBV4-1
CDR3aa: ASSLGGTYEQY; v_gene: TRBV28
CDR3aa: ASSEATGTMADTQY; v_gene: TRBV6-1
CDR3aa: ASSQETGGNQPQH; v_gene: TRBV4-2
CDR3aa: ASSRPSGKDYNEQF; v_gene: TRBV4-1
CDR3aa: ASSPAGDRVRTEAF; v_gene: TRBV4-1
CDR3aa: ASSTSDGQGETQY; v_gene: TRBV6-5
CDR3aa: ASSLRGKAYEQY; v_gene: TRBV27
CDR3aa: ASSIQGGNYNEQF; v_gene: TRBV7-8
CDR3aa: ASSGPTGVTNYGYT; v_gene: TRBV9
CDR3aa: ASSPTVYYEQY; v_gene: TRBV27
CDR3aa: ASSPTGGANTGELF; v_gene: TRBV5-4
CDR3aa: ACLISGYT; v_gene: TRBV30
CDR3aa: ASSPRLGDTQY; v_gene: TRBV16
CDR3aa: ASRLRGGEQF; v_gene: TRBV28
CDR3aa: ASSDGRGSNQPQH; v_gene: TRBV19
CDR3aa: ASSRLAGVGYEQY; v_gene: TRBV5-1
CDR3aa: ASSRTNNANEQF; v_gene: TRBV2
CDR3aa: ASSFYRSTNTGELF; v_gene: TRBV5-1
CDR3aa: ASSLSGQDYGYT; v_gene: TRBV27
CDR3aa: ASRWGRTSSYEQY; v_gene: TRBV27
CDR3aa: AILVRTEAF; v_gene: TRBV10-3
CDR3aa: SVSSGILSEQY; v_gene: TRBV29-1
CDR3aa: ASSSSSGVTDTQY; v_gene: TRBV7-3
CDR3aa: ASSVTGTVDTSGANVLT; v_gene: TRBV28
CDR3aa: ASRTGQGKSYGYT; v_gene: TRBV2
CDR3aa: ASSSPLGANVLT; v_gene: TRBV28
CDR3aa: ASSSRWDTYEQY; v_gene: TRBV5-1
CDR3aa: ASSPQGASGRRSVFREQY; v_gene: TRBV4-1
CDR3aa: ASSPEKGYT; v_gene: TRBV18
CDR3aa: ASSRPQQGARDNEQY; v_gene: TRBV11-1
CDR3aa: ASSLGVWTVRNEQF; v_gene: TRBV11-3
CDR3aa: ASSPWRAPRNLAASTDTQY; v_gene: TRBV4-2
CDR3aa: AILEDPYNEQF; v_gene: TRBV10-3
CDR3aa: ATSIGLAGVGTQY; v_gene: TRBV15
CDR3aa: ASSFSPGMNTEAF; v_gene: TRBV5-4
CDR3aa: ASRSGGAQGYT; v_gene: TRBV27
CDR3aa: ASGEGGQWVQF; v_gene: TRBV27
CDR3aa: ASRPSWVFQPQH; v_gene: TRBV28
CDR3aa: ASSLVGGLVNTEAF; v_gene: TRBV5-1